The clone carrying this T cell receptor (beta chain) was seen repeatedly, ten times or more. This sample stems from a study of T cells in Graves' hyperthyroidism and ophthalmopathy. Aged 18 to 65, the patients had hyperthyroidism that was newly diagnosed and had lasted under 2 months. TCR beta CDR3 region amplification was performed from RNA transcripts. During a first-round RT-PCR of the TCR CDR3, the HTBI primer set was used. Each CDR3 protein gets one entry after TCRdb re-called the multiplex PCR reads with MiXCR. The table includes 250,000 to 300,000 distinct CDR3 sequences, about an eighth detected once. The J segment lost 4 bases and the V segment lost 0 bases, leaving 7 bases of the junction unmatched. CDR3 length equals 17 residues. The germline CDR1 and CDR2 sequences are MNHEY and SVGEGT.

The sequence was collected from a woman aged 30 to 39 with Graves' hyperthyroidism that later progressed to Graves' ophthalmopathy. Sequenced: blood. V is TRBV6-2 or TRBV6-3 and J is TRBJ2-1; 9 positions match TRBD2. This chain's CDR3 is CASSYSPTSGLYNEQFF. The CDR3 nucleotides read TGTGCCAGCAGTTACTCCCCCACTAGCGGGCTATACAATGAGCAGTTCTTC.